These T cell receptor beta chains were read from a single sample in a study of cytomegalovirus exposure and HLA in healthy donors. Here immunoSEQ multiplex PCR was the method, and the copy in TCRdb shows in-frame clones only, minus some. The repertoire holds more than 130,000 clones, 70% to 80% seen once, with around 5% in the top ten. The material sequenced was PBMCs. These receptors all come from a male donor in good health and CMV-seronegative. Both conserved end residues are part of each CDR3. D genes are given only for firm matches. Size is omitted from some rows. Given values are once, few, many or a class for expanded clones.

>TRBV4-1|.|TRBJ1-2|TRBD1
CASSQDHRGDGYTF
TGCGCCAGCAGCCAAGATCACAGGGGAGATGGCTACACCTTC
>TRBV6-5|few|TRBJ1-1|.
CASSYSPGNTEAFF
TGTGCCAGCAGTTACTCCCCCGGGAACACTGAAGCTTTCTTT
>TRBV2|.|TRBJ1-6|TRBD1
CASLPGTASSLYNSPLHF
TGTGCCAGCTTACCCGGGACAGCCTCCTCCCTCTATAATTCACCCCTCCACTTT
>TRBV5-1|few|TRBJ2-5|TRBD1
CASRSDRFVTQYF
TGCGCCAGCAGATCGGACAGGTTCGTGACCCAGTACTTC
>TRBV11-1|few|TRBJ2-5|.
CASSPGVSGWETQYF
TGTGCCAGCAGCCCTGGGGTCAGCGGCTGGGAGACCCAGTACTTC
>TRBV6-5|few|TRBJ1-2|.
CASGVTYGYTF
TGTGCCTCGGGGGTTACCTATGGCTACACCTTC
>TRBV14|.|TRBJ1-2|.
CASSQGRDYGYTF
TGTGCCAGCAGCCAAGGCAGGGATTATGGCTACACCTTC
>TRBV7-9|.|TRBJ2-1|TRBD2
CASTVGLAYNEQFF
TGTGCCAGCACCGTAGGACTAGCTTACAATGAGCAGTTCTTC
>TRBV11-2|.|TRBJ2-1|.
CASSLVVNNEQFF
TGTGCCAGCAGCTTAGTAGTGAACAATGAGCAGTTCTTC
>TRBV6-5|.|TRBJ2-5|.
CASRGTPQETQYF
TGTGCCAGCAGAGGGACACCGCAAGAGACCCAGTACTTC
>TRBV6-6|.|TRBJ2-5|TRBD1
CASGRTGTINQETQYF
TGTGCCAGCGGCCGGACAGGGACAATCAATCAAGAGACCCAGTACTTC
>TRBV28|.|TRBJ1-5|.
CASSLFGSHQPQHF
TGTGCCAGCAGTTTATTCGGGTCTCATCAGCCCCAGCATTTT
>TRBV6-6|.|TRBJ1-6|.
CASSYSQEGPLHF
TGTGCCAGCAGCTACTCCCAAGAGGGTCCCCTCCACTTT
>TRBV21-1|.|TRBJ2-5|.
CASSKAPGETQYF
TGTGCCAGCAGCAAAGCTCCAGGGGAGACCCAGTACTTC
>TRBV7-2|.|TRBJ2-3|TRBD2
CASSARGGREATDTQYF
TGTGCCAGCAGCGCTCGGGGGGGCCGAGAGGCCACAGATACGCAGTATTTT
>TRBV11-2|.|TRBJ2-1|TRBD2
CASSSTSGGSYNEQFF
TGTGCCAGCAGCTCGACTAGCGGGGGCTCCTACAATGAGCAGTTCTTC
>TRBV6-1|few|TRBJ2-3|TRBD2
CASIAGGGTQYF
TGTGCCAGCATAGCGGGGGGCGGTACGCAGTATTTT
>TRBV29-1|.|TRBJ1-1|.
CSVGRVDTEAFF
TGCAGCGTTGGGAGGGTGGACACTGAAGCTTTCTTT
>TRBV18|.|TRBJ2-3|.
CASSPDRTDTQYF
TGTGCCAGCTCACCAGACAGGACAGATACGCAGTATTTT
>TRBV6-9|once|TRBJ1-2|TRBD1
CASSYRDRGYGYTF
TGTGCCAGCAGTTACCGGGACAGGGGCTATGGCTACACCTTC
>TRBV10-3|few|TRBJ1-6|TRBD1
CASSGTENSPLHF
TGTGCCAGCAGCGGGACAGAAAATTCACCCCTCCACTTT
>TRBV19|few|TRBJ2-2|TRBD1
CASLDRANTGELFF
TGTGCCAGTCTTGACAGGGCCAACACCGGGGAGCTGTTTTTT
>TRBV4-2|few|TRBJ1-2|.
CASSQEQSNYGYTF
TGTGCCAGCAGCCAAGAACAGTCTAACTATGGCTACACCTTC